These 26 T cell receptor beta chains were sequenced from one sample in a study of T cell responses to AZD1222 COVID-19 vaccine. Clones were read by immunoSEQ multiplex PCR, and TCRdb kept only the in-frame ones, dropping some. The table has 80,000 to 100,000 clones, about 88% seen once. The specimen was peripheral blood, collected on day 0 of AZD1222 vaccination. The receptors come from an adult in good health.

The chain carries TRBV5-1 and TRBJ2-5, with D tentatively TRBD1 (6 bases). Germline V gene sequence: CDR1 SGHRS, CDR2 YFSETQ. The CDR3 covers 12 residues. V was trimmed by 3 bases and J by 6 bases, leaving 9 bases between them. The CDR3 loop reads CASSSDSQTQYF. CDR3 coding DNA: TGCGCCAGCAGCTCGGACAGCCAGACCCAGTACTTC.

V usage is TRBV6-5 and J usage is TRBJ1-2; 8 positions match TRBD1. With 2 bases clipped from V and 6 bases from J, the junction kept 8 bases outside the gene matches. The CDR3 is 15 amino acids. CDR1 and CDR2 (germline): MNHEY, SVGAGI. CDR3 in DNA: TGTGCCAGCAGTTACCCCGGGCAGGGGGCGGATGGCTACACCTTC. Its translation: CASSYPGQGADGYTF.

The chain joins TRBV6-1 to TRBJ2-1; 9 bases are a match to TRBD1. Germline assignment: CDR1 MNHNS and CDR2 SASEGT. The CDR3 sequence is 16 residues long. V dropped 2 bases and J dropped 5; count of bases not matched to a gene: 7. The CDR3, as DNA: TGTGCCAGCAGTGAATATAGGGGACAGGGAAACAATGAGCAGTTCTTC. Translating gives CASSEYRGQGNNEQFF.

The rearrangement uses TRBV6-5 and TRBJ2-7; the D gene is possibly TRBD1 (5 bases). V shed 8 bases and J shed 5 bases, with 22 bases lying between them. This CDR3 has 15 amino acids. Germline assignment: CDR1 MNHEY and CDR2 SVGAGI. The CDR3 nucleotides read TGTGCCAGCGTCGAGGCACAGGCCGCCCGGGACGAGCAGTACTTC. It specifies CASVEAQAARDEQYF.

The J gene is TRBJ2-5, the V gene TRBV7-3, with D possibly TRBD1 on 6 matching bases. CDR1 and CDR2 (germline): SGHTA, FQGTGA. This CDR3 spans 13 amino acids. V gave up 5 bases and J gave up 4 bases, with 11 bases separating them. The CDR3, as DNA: TGTGCCAGCAGCACACAGGGACGAGAGACCCAGTACTTC. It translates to CASSTQGRETQYF.

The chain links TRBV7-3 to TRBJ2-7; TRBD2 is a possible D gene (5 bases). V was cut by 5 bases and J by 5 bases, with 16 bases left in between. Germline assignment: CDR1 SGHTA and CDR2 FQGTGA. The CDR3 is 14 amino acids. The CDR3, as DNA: TGTGCCAGCAGCCAGCCGGGGAGCGTGAACGAGCAGTACTTC. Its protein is CASSQPGSVNEQYF.

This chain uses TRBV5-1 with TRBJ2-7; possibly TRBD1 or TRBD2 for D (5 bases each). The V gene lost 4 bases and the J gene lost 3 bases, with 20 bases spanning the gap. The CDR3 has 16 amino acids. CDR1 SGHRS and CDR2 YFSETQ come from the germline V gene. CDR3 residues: CASSEESDGTGYEQYF. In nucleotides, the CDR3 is TGCGCCAGCAGCGAAGAATCGGACGGGACGGGCTACGAGCAGTACTTC.

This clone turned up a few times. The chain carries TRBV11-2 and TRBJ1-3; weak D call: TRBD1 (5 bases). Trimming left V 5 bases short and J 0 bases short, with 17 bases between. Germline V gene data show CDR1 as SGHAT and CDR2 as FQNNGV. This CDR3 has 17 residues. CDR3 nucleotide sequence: TGTGCCAGCAGCCCCCCCGTTGGGGCTGGCTCTGGAAACACCATATATTTT. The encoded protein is CASSPPVGAGSGNTIYF.

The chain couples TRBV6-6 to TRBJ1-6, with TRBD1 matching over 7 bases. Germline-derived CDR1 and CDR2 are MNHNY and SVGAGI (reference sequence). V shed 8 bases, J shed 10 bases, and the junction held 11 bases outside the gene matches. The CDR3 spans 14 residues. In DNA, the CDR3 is TGTGCCAGCGCATCAGGGGGATTAAGATCACCCCTCCACTTT. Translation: CASASGGLRSPLHF.

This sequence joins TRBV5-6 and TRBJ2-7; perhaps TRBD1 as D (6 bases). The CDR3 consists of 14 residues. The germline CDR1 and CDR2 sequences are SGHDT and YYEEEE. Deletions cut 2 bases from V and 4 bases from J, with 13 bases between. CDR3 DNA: TGTGCCAGCAGCTTACAGGGACCCTCGTACGAGCAGTACTTC. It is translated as CASSLQGPSYEQYF.

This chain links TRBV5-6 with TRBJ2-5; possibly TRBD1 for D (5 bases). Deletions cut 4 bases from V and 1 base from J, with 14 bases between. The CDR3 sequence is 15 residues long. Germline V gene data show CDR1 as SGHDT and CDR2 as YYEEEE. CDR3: CASSTGTGPQETQYF. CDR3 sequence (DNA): TGTGCCAGCAGCACTGGCACAGGACCCCAAGAGACCCAGTACTTC.

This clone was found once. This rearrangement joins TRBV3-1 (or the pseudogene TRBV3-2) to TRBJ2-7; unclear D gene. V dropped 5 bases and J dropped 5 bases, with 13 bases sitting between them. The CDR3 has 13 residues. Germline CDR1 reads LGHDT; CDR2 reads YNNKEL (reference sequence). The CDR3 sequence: CASSTPLANEQYF. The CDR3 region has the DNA TGTGCCAGCAGCACACCCCTCGCGAACGAGCAGTACTTC.

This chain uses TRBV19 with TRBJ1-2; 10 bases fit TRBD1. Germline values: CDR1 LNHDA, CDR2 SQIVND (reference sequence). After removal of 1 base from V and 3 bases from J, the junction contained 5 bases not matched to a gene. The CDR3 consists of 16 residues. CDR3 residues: CASSIGSGTGDYGYTF. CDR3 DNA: TGTGCCAGTAGTATAGGAAGTGGGACAGGGGACTATGGCTACACCTTC.

DNA of the CDR3: TGTGCCAGTAGTATAGGGGACCTGAAAAACACTGAAGCTTTCTTT. It specifies CASSIGDLKNTEAFF. The chain recombines TRBV19 with TRBJ1-1; maybe TRBD1 (5 bases). CDR1 LNHDA and CDR2 SQIVND come from the germline V gene (reference sequence). The ends were cut back, 1 base at V and 2 bases at J, with 11 bases in the middle. The CDR3 consists of 15 residues.

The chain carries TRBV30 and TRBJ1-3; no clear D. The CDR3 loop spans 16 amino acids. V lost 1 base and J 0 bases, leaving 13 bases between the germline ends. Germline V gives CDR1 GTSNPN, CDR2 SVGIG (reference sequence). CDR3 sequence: CAWSAFQPSSGNTIYF. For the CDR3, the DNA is TGTGCCTGGAGTGCTTTCCAGCCGAGCTCTGGAAACACCATATATTTT.

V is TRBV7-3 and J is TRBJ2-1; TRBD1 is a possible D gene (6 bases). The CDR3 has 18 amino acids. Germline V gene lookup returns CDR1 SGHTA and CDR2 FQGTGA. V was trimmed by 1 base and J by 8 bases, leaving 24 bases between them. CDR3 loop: CASSLNLRGGKNGDEQFF. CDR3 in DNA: TGTGCCAGCAGCTTAAATCTCCGAGGGGGTAAAAACGGGGATGAGCAGTTCTTC. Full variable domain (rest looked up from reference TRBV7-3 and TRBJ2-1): GAGVSQTPSNKVTEKGKYVELRCDPISGHTALYWYRQSLGQGPEFLIYFQGTGAADDSGLPNDRFFAVRPEGSVSTLKIQRTERGDSAVYLCASSLNLRGGKNGDEQFFGPGTRLTVL.

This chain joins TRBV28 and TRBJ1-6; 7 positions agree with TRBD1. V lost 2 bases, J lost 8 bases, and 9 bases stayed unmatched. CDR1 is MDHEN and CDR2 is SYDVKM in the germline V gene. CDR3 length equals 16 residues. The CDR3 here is CASSLPGTVSYSPLHF. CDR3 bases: TGTGCCAGCAGTTTACCCGGGACAGTAAGTTATTCACCCCTCCACTTT. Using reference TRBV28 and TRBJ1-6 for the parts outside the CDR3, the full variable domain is DVKVTQSSRYLVKRTGEKVFLECVQDMDHENMFWYRQDPGLGLRLIYFSYDVKMKEKGDIPEGYSVSREKKERFSLILESASTNQTSMYLCASSLPGTVSYSPLHFGNGTRLTVT.

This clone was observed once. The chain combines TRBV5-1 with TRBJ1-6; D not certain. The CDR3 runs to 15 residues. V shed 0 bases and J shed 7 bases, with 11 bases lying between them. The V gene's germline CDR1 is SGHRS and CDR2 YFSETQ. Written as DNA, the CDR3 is TGCGCCAGCAGCTTGGAATCCACGGAGAATTCACCCCTCCACTTT. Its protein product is CASSLESTENSPLHF.

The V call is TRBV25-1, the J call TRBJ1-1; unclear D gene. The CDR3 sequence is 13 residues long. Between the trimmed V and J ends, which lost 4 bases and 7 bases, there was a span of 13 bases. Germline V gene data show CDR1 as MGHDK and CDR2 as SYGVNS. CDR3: CASSVLRGGEAFF. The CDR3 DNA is TGTGCCAGCAGTGTATTACGGGGAGGTGAAGCTTTCTTT. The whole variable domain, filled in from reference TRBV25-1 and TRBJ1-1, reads EADIYQTPRYLVIGTGKKITLECSQTMGHDKMYWYQQDPGMELHLIHYSYGVNSTEKGDLSSESTVSRIRTEHFPLTLESARPSHTSQYLCASSVLRGGEAFFGQGTRLTVV.

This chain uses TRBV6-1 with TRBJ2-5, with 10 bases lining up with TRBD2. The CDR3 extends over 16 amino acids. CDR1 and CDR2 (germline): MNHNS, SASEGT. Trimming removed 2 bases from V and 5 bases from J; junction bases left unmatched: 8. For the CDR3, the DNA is TGTGCCAGCAGTGAAAGGAGCGGGGGGGCCAGGGAGACCCAGTACTTC. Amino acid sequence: CASSERSGGARETQYF.

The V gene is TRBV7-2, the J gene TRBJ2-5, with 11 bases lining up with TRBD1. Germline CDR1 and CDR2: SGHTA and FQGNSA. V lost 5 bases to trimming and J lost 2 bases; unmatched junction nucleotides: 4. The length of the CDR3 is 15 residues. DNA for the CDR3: TGTGCCAGCAGCGGGACAGGGGGATTTCAAGAGACCCAGTACTTC. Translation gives CASSGTGGFQETQYF.

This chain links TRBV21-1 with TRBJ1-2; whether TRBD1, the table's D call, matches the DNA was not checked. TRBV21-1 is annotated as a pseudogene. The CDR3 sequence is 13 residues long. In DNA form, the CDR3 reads TGTGCCAGCAGCAACGACTGCAGGGATGGCTACACCTTC. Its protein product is CASSNDCRDGYTF.

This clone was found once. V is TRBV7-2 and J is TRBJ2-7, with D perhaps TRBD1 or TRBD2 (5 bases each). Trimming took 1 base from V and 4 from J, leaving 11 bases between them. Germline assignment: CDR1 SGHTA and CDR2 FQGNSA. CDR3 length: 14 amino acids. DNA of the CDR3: TGTGCCAGCAGCTTAGAGGTTGGGGGATACGAGCAGTACTTC. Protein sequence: CASSLEVGGYEQYF. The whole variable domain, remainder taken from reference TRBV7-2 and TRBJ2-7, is GAGVSQSPSNKVTEKGKDVELRCDPISGHTALYWYRQSLGQGLEFLIYFQGNSAPDKSGLPSDRFSAERTGGSVSTLTIQRTQQEDSAVYLCASSLEVGGYEQYFGPGTRLTVT.

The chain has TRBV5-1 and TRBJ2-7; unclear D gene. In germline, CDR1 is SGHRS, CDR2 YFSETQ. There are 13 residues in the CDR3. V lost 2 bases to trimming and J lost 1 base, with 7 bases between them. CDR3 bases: TGCGCCAGCAGCTTTGGTAGATCCTACGAGCAGTACTTC. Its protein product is CASSFGRSYEQYF.

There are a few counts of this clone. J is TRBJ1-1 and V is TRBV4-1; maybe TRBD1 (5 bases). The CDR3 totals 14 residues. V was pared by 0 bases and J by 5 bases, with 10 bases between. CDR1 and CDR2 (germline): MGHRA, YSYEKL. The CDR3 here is CASSQDGGVTEAFF. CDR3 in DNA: TGCGCCAGCAGCCAAGATGGGGGGGTAACTGAAGCTTTCTTT.

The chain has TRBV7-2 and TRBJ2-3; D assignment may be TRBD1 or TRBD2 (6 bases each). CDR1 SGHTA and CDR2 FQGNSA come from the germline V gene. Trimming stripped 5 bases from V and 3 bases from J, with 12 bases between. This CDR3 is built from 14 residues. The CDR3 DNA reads TGTGCCAGCAGCCCCGAGGGGGGTACAGATACGCAGTATTTT. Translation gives CASSPEGGTDTQYF. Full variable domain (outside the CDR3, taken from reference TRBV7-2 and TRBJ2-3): GAGVSQSPSNKVTEKGKDVELRCDPISGHTALYWYRQSLGQGLEFLIYFQGNSAPDKSGLPSDRFSAERTGGSVSTLTIQRTQQEDSAVYLCASSPEGGTDTQYFGPGTRLTVL.